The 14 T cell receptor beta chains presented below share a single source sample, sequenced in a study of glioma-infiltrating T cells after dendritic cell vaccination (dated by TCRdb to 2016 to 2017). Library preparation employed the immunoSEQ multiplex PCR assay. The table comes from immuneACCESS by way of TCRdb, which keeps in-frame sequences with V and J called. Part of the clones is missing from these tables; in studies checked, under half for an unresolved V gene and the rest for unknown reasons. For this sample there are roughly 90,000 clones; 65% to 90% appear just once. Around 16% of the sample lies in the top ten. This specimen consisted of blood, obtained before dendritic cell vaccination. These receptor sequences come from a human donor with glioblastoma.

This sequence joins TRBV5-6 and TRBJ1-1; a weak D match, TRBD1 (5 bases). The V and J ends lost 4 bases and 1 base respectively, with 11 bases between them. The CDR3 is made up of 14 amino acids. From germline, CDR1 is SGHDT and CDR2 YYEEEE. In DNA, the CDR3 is TGTGCCAGCAGCCCCCGGGACTGGAACACTGAAGCTTTCTTT. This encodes CASSPRDWNTEAFF.

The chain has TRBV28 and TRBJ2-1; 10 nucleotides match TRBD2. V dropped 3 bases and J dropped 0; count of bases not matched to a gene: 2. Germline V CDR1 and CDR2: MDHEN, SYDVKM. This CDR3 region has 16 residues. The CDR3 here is CASSFASGSSYNEQFF. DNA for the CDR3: TGTGCCAGCAGTTTCGCTAGCGGGAGCTCCTACAATGAGCAGTTCTTC.

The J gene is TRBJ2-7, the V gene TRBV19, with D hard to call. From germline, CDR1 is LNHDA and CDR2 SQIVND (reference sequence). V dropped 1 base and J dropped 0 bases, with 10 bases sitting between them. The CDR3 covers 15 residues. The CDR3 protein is CASSIGGQSSYEQYF. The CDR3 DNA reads TGTGCCAGTAGTATAGGTGGCCAAAGCTCCTACGAGCAGTACTTC.

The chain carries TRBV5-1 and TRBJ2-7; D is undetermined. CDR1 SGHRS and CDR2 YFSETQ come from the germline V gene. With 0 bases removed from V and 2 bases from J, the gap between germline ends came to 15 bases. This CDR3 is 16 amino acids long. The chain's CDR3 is CASSLEQVPSAYEQYF. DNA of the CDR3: TGCGCCAGCAGCTTGGAGCAGGTTCCAAGTGCCTACGAGCAGTACTTC.

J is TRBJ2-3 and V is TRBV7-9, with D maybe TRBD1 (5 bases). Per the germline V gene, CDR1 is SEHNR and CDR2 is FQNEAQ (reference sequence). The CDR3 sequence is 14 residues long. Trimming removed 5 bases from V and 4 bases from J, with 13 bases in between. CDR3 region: CASSLGAGPDTQYF. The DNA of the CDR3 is TGTGCCAGCAGCCTTGGAGCAGGGCCAGATACGCAGTATTTT.

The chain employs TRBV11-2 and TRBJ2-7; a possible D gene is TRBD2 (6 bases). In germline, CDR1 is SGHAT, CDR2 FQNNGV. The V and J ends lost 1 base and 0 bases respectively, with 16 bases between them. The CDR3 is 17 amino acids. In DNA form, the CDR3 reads TGTGCCAGCAGCTTAGGGGTTAGCGGCTTGAGCTCCTACGAGCAGTACTTC. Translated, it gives CASSLGVSGLSSYEQYF.

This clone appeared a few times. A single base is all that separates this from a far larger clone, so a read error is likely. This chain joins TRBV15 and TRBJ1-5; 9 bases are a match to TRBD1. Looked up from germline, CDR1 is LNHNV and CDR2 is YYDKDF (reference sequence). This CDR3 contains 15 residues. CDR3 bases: TGTGCCACCAGTTGGGACAGGGAGCTAAATCAGCCCCCGCATTTT. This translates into CATSWDRELNQPPHF.

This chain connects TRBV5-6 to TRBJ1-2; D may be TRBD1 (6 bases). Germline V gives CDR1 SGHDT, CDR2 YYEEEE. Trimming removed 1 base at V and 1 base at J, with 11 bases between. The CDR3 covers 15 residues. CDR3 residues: CASSLNQGINYGYTF. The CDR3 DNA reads TGTGCCAGCAGCTTGAATCAGGGGATTAACTATGGCTACACCTTC.

Here the CDR3 reads CAISEYSGQGSYEQYF. The CDR3 nucleotides are TGTGCCATCAGTGAGTATTCTGGACAGGGCTCCTACGAGCAGTACTTC. The gene calls are TRBV10-3 and TRBJ2-7, with TRBD1 identical over 8 bases. V lost 1 base and J lost 0; bases outside the gene matches: 5. The CDR3 spans 16 residues. Looked up from germline, CDR1 is ENHRY and CDR2 is SYGVKD.

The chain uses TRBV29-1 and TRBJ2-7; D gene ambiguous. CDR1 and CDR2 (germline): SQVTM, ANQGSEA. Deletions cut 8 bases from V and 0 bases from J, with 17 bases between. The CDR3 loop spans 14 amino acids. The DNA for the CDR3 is TGCAGCCCCCCGGAGAGAAAAAGCTCCTACGAGCAGTACTTC. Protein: CSPPERKSSYEQYF.

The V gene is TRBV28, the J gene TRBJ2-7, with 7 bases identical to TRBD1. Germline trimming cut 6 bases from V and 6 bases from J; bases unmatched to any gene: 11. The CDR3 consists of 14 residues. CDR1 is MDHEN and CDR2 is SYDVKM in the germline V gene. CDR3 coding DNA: TGTGCCAGCAGCCATCACTACGGGGACAGCGAGCAGTACTTC. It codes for CASSHHYGDSEQYF. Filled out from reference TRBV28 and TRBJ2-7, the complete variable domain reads DVKVTQSSRYLVKRTGEKVFLECVQDMDHENMFWYRQDPGLGLRLIYFSYDVKMKEKGDIPEGYSVSREKKERFSLILESASTNQTSMYLCASSHHYGDSEQYFGPGTRLTVT.

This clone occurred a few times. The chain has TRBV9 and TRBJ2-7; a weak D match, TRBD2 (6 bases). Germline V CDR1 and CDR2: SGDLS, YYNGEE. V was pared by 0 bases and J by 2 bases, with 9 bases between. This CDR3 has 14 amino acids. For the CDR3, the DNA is TGTGCCAGCAGCGTAGACGGAGGGGCCTACGAGCAGTACTTC. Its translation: CASSVDGGAYEQYF.

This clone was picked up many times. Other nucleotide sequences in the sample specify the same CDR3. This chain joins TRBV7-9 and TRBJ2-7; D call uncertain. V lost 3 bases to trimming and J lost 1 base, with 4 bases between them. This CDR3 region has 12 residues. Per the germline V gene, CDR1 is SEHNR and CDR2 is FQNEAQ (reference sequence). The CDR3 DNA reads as TGTGCCAGCAGCTTGTCGTCCTACGAGCAGTACTTC. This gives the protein CASSLSSYEQYF.

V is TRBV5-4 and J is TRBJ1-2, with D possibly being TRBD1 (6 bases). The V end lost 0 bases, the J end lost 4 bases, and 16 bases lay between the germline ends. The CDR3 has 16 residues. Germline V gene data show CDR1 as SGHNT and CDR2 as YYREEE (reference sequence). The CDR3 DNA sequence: TGTGCCAGCAGCTTGGATCAGGGGTCCATACTCTATGGCTACACCTTC. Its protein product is CASSLDQGSILYGYTF.